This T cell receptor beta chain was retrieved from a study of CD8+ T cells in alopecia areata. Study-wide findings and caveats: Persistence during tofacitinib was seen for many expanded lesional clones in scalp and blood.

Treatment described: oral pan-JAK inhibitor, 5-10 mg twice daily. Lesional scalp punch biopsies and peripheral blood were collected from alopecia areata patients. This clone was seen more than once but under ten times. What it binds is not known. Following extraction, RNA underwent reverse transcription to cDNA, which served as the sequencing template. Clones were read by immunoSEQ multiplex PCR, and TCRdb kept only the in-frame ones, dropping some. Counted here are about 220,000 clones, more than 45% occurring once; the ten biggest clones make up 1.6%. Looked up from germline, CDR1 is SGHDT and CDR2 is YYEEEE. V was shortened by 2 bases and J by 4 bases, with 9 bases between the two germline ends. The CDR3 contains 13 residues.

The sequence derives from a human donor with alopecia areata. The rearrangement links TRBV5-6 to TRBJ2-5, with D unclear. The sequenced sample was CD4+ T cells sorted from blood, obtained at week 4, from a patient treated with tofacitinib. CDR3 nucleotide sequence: TGTGCCAGCAGCTTACCACTCCTAGAGACCCAGTACTTC. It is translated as CASSLPLLETQYF.